The rows below give T cell receptor beta chains drawn from one sample of a study of cytomegalovirus exposure and HLA in healthy donors. Method: immunoSEQ multiplex PCR; TCRdb's copy keeps in-frame clones and lacks some. In the table there are some 56,000 clones, approximately 93% of which are singletons. Sequenced: PBMCs. The receptors derive from a woman aged 18-29 years in good health and CMV-seropositive. Each CDR3 is given with its conserved first and last residue. D genes are given only for firm matches. Where a row states a size, it is once, few, many or the class of an expanded clone; other rows omit it.

CDR3: CASRTGSGGYTF
DNA: TGTGCCAGCAGGACAGGGTCTGGTGGCTACACCTTC
V: TRBV27
size: once
D: TRBD1
J: TRBJ1-2

CDR3: CASSLGIHGYDYNEQFF
DNA: TGTGCCAGCAGCTTGGGCATCCATGGGTATGACTACAATGAGCAGTTCTTC
V: TRBV7-7
size: .
D: .
J: TRBJ2-1

CDR3: CASSPKDRAYEQYF
DNA: TGTGCCAGCAGCCCGAAGGACAGGGCCTACGAGCAGTACTTC
V: TRBV7-9
size: .
D: TRBD1
J: TRBJ2-7

CDR3: CASSSSGTGGDNSPLHF
DNA: TGCGCCAGCAGCTCCTCCGGGACAGGGGGCGATAATTCACCCCTCCACTTT
V: TRBV5-1
size: .
D: TRBD1
J: TRBJ1-6

CDR3: CASSPWDRGRNSPLHF
DNA: TGTGCCAGCAGCCCTTGGGACAGGGGGCGGAATTCACCCCTCCACTTT
V: TRBV28
size: .
D: TRBD1
J: TRBJ1-6

CDR3: CASSLGAAMNTEAFF
DNA: TGTGCCAGCAGCTTAGGGGCAGCCATGAACACTGAAGCTTTCTTT
V: TRBV11-2
size: .
D: .
J: TRBJ1-1

CDR3: CASISSEGYGYTF
DNA: TGTGCCAGTATTAGTTCGGAGGGCTATGGCTACACCTTC
V: TRBV19
size: .
D: .
J: TRBJ1-2

CDR3: CASSEGAGGQETQYF
DNA: TGTGCCAGCAGTGAAGGAGCGGGGGGGCAAGAGACCCAGTACTTC
V: TRBV6-4
size: .
D: TRBD2
J: TRBJ2-5

CDR3: CAWSVLGNYGYTF
DNA: TGTGCCTGGAGTGTACTAGGGAACTATGGCTACACCTTC
V: TRBV30
size: .
D: .
J: TRBJ1-2

CDR3: CASSTIGGTRAYEQYF
DNA: TGTGCCAGTAGTACGATAGGCGGGACCAGGGCCTACGAGCAGTACTTC
V: TRBV19
size: .
D: .
J: TRBJ2-7

CDR3: CASSKGAGNKETQYF
DNA: TGTGCCAGCAGCAAAGGCGCCGGGAATAAAGAGACCCAGTACTTC
V: TRBV7-7
size: .
D: .
J: TRBJ2-5

CDR3: CASSTDRAYNSPLHF
DNA: TGTGCCAGCAGCACGGACAGGGCCTATAATTCACCCCTCCACTTT
V: TRBV7-8
size: .
D: TRBD1
J: TRBJ1-6

CDR3: CASSDPSGETGELFF
DNA: TGTGCCAGCAGCGACCCTAGCGGGGAGACCGGGGAGCTGTTTTTT
V: TRBV5-4
size: .
D: TRBD2
J: TRBJ2-2

CDR3: CASGTGFYGYTF
DNA: TGTGCTAGTGGTACAGGGTTCTATGGCTACACCTTC
V: TRBV12-5
size: .
D: .
J: TRBJ1-2

CDR3: CASSHEGVSQPQHF
DNA: TGTGCCAGCAGCCACGAGGGTGTTAGTCAGCCCCAGCATTTT
V: TRBV7-9
size: .
D: .
J: TRBJ1-5

CDR3: CASSEYGTSQGTEAFF
DNA: TGCGCCAGCAGTGAATACGGGACATCCCAGGGTACTGAAGCTTTCTTT
V: TRBV5-1
size: medium-sized
D: .
J: TRBJ1-1

CDR3: CASSQPRERAGNTEAFF
DNA: TGTGCCAGCAGCCAACCCCGAGAGAGGGCGGGTAACACTGAAGCTTTCTTT
V: TRBV7-9
size: .
D: .
J: TRBJ1-1

CDR3: CASSQEHYNEQFF
DNA: TGCGCCAGCAGCCAAGAACACTACAATGAGCAGTTCTTC
V: TRBV4-1
size: .
D: .
J: TRBJ2-1

CDR3: CASSVEGQGVSPLHF
DNA: TGTGCCAGCAGCGTAGAAGGGCAGGGGGTTTCACCCCTCCACTTT
V: TRBV9
size: .
D: TRBD1
J: TRBJ1-6

CDR3: CASKSGTGGYEQYF
DNA: TGTGCCAGCAAATCCGGGACAGGGGGCTACGAGCAGTACTTC
V: TRBV28
size: once
D: TRBD1
J: TRBJ2-7

CDR3: CATSSRTGLSTGELFF
DNA: TGTGCCACCAGCAGCAGGACAGGCCTTTCTACCGGGGAGCTGTTTTTT
V: TRBV15
size: .
D: TRBD1
J: TRBJ2-2

CDR3: CASRKTGFYGYTF
DNA: TGTGCCAGCAGAAAGACAGGGTTCTATGGCTACACCTTC
V: TRBV6-6
size: .
D: TRBD1
J: TRBJ1-2

CDR3: CASSPPGLSYNEQFF
DNA: TGCGCCAGCAGCCCTCCCGGTCTCTCCTACAATGAGCAGTTCTTC
V: TRBV5-1
size: .
D: .
J: TRBJ2-1

CDR3: CASSPLSSPYGYTF
DNA: TGTGCCAGTAGTCCATTAAGCTCTCCCTATGGCTACACCTTC
V: TRBV19
size: .
D: .
J: TRBJ1-2

CDR3: CASKRTRGGLNEKLFF
DNA: TGTGCCAGCAAACGAACAAGGGGAGGGCTTAATGAAAAACTGTTTTTT
V: TRBV2
size: .
D: .
J: TRBJ1-4

CDR3: CASTFAGSYEQYF
DNA: TGTGCCAGCACTTTTGCGGGCTCCTACGAGCAGTACTTC
V: TRBV27
size: .
D: .
J: TRBJ2-7

CDR3: CASSQDSLPSYEQYF
DNA: TGTGCCAGCAGCCAGGACAGTCTTCCCTCCTACGAGCAGTACTTC
V: TRBV9
size: .
D: .
J: TRBJ2-7

CDR3: CSVENRDRGRGYTF
DNA: TGCAGCGTGGAAAACCGGGACAGGGGGCGCGGCTACACCTTC
V: TRBV29-1
size: .
D: TRBD1
J: TRBJ1-2

CDR3: CASSFGLLRGELFF
DNA: TGTGCCAGCAGTTTCGGACTGCTCAGGGGGGAGCTGTTTTTT
V: TRBV6-5
size: once
D: .
J: TRBJ2-2

CDR3: CASSYSFDRIYEQYF
DNA: TGTGCCAGCAGTTACTCTTTCGACAGAATATACGAGCAGTACTTC
V: TRBV6-5
size: .
D: .
J: TRBJ2-7

CDR3: CASSLSGGGAKTQYF
DNA: TGTGCCAGCAGTTTATCGGGCGGGGGGGCCAAGACCCAGTACTTC
V: TRBV27
size: .
D: TRBD2
J: TRBJ2-5

CDR3: CASSVGDRGFWETQYF
DNA: TGTGCCAGTAGTGTGGGTGACAGGGGGTTCTGGGAGACCCAGTACTTC
V: TRBV19
size: once
D: TRBD1
J: TRBJ2-5

CDR3: CASSLSDRSYEQYF
DNA: TGTGCCAGCAGCTTATCTGACAGATCCTACGAGCAGTACTTC
V: TRBV7-9
size: .
D: .
J: TRBJ2-7

CDR3: CASSPDGPYNEQFF
DNA: TGTGCCAGCAGCCCGGATGGGCCTTACAATGAGCAGTTCTTC
V: TRBV9
size: .
D: .
J: TRBJ2-1

CDR3: CASSPLGTANTEAFF
DNA: TGTGCCAGCTCACCCCTGGGGACAGCGAACACTGAAGCTTTCTTT
V: TRBV18
size: once
D: TRBD1
J: TRBJ1-1

CDR3: CAISELTNPDSYNEQFF
DNA: TGTGCCATCAGTGAGTTAACTAACCCAGACTCCTACAATGAGCAGTTCTTC
V: TRBV10-3
size: .
D: .
J: TRBJ2-1

CDR3: CASSPRQGLGTGELFF
DNA: TGTGCCAGCAGTCCTCGACAGGGGTTAGGCACCGGGGAGCTGTTTTTT
V: TRBV27
size: .
D: TRBD1
J: TRBJ2-2

CDR3: CASSDAAGAYYGYTF
DNA: TGTGCCAGCAGTGACGCGGCAGGGGCCTACTATGGCTACACCTTC
V: TRBV6-1
size: .
D: .
J: TRBJ1-2

CDR3: CASSQDWGSRGLNYEQYF
DNA: TGCGCCAGCAGCCAAGATTGGGGCAGCAGGGGGCTAAACTACGAGCAGTACTTC
V: TRBV4-1
size: medium-sized
D: TRBD1
J: TRBJ2-7

CDR3: CASSITTGIRNEKLFF
DNA: TGTGCCAGTAGTATAACCACCGGGATTCGGAACGAAAAACTGTTTTTT
V: TRBV19
size: .
D: .
J: TRBJ1-4

CDR3: CASSSITYNSPLHF
DNA: TGTGCCAGCAGTAGCATTACCTATAATTCACCCCTCCACTTT
V: TRBV6-6
size: few
D: .
J: TRBJ1-6

CDR3: CASRFGTGVTGELFF
DNA: TGCGCCAGCAGGTTCGGGACAGGGGTCACCGGGGAGCTGTTTTTT
V: TRBV5-1
size: .
D: TRBD1
J: TRBJ2-2

CDR3: CASRSTQKQGEQYF
DNA: TGTGCCAGCAGATCGACCCAAAAACAGGGCGAGCAGTACTTC
V: TRBV7-9
size: .
D: .
J: TRBJ2-7

CDR3: CASSLGHPGQGALTYNSPLHF
DNA: TGCGCCAGCAGCCTTGGACACCCGGGACAGGGGGCGCTGACCTATAATTCACCCCTCCACTTT
V: TRBV4-1
size: .
D: TRBD1
J: TRBJ1-6

CDR3: CASSAMPTSFETQYF
DNA: TGTGCCAGCAGCGCTATGCCGACTAGTTTCGAGACCCAGTACTTC
V: TRBV7-2
size: .
D: .
J: TRBJ2-5

CDR3: CASSTWTGPNYGYTF
DNA: TGTGCCAGTAGTACGTGGACAGGTCCTAACTATGGCTACACCTTC
V: TRBV19
size: once
D: TRBD1
J: TRBJ1-2

CDR3: CASSQDRVLDTQYF
DNA: TGCGCCAGCAGCCAAGATCGGGTCCTAGATACGCAGTATTTT
V: TRBV4-3
size: .
D: .
J: TRBJ2-3

CDR3: CASSPRWTSGGKNSYEQYF
DNA: TGTGCCAGCAGCCCCCGGTGGACTAGCGGGGGGAAAAACTCCTACGAGCAGTACTTC
V: TRBV11-2
size: .
D: TRBD2
J: TRBJ2-7